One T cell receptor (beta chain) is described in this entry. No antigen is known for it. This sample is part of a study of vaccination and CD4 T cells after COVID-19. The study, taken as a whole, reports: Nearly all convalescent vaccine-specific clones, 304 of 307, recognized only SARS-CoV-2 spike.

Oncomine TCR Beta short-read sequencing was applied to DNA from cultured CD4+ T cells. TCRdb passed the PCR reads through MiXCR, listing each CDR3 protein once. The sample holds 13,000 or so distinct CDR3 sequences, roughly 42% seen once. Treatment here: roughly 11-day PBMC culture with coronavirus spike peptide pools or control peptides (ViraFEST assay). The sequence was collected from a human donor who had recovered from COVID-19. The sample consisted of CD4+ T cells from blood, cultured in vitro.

The DNA of the CDR3 is TGCAGTGCCAAAACAGGGGGGACCTACGAGCAGTACTTC. Amino acid sequence: CSAKTGGTYEQYF. The chain combines TRBV20-1 with TRBJ2-7, with 8 bases lining up with TRBD1. The CDR3 is 13 residues long. The J segment lost 2 bases and the V segment lost 6 bases, leaving 6 bases of the junction unmatched. Germline loops: CDR1 DFQATT, CDR2 SNEGSKA (reference sequence).